These 26 T cell receptor beta chains originate from one sample sequenced in a study of response to subunit inactivated influenza vaccine. TCRdb used MiXCR to reprocess the RT-PCR reads, holding one entry per CDR3 protein. The data hold under 750,000 distinct CDR3 sequences, with about 10% observed a single time. The sample consisted of PBMCs from blood, taken on the day of vaccination. The receptors come from a middle-aged man who received an inactivated influenza vaccine.

This clonotype was seen only a few times. The V and J genes are TRBV25-1 and TRBJ2-1; D gene uncertain. There are 16 residues in the CDR3. Germline V gene lookup returns CDR1 MGHDK and CDR2 SYGVNS. V gave up 3 bases and J gave up 7 bases, with 19 bases separating them. The CDR3 sequence is CASSDFGPALFNEQFF. The CDR3 DNA follows: TGTGCCAGCAGTGACTTTGGGCCAGCATTGTTTAATGAGCAGTTCTTC.

The rearrangement links TRBV6-1 to TRBJ2-1; 7 bases line up with TRBD1. V lost 6 bases, J lost 10 bases, and 15 bases stayed unmatched. This CDR3 region has 15 residues. The germline gives CDR1 MNHNS, CDR2 SASEGT. The CDR3 sequence: CASSLPSAGGWEQFF. Here the CDR3 DNA reads TGTGCCAGCAGCCTCCCCTCAGCAGGGGGATGGGAGCAGTTCTTC.

This clonotype appeared a few times. The chain is built from TRBV6-6 and TRBJ2-7; tentatively, D is TRBD2 (6 bases). Germline V gene sequence: CDR1 MNHNY, CDR2 SVGAGI (reference sequence). The CDR3 sequence is 13 residues long. Trimming cost V 6 bases and J 8 bases, with 17 bases left between them. In nucleotides, the CDR3 is TGTGCCAGCAGCCTACCAGGACTAACGAAGCAGTACTTC. It yields the protein CASSLPGLTKQYF.

The chain combines TRBV20-1 with TRBJ2-7; 14 nucleotides line up with TRBD2. The CDR3 has 19 residues. Germline lookup yields CDR1 DFQATT and CDR2 SNEGSKA (reference sequence). The V segment lost 0 bases and the J segment 2 bases; nucleotides outside the gene matches: 12. CDR3: CSAREVGSGLAGGPYEQYF. The DNA of the CDR3 is TGCAGTGCTAGAGAAGTAGGCAGCGGACTAGCGGGAGGTCCCTACGAGCAGTACTTC.

This clonotype was counted between two and nine times. The genes are TRBV12-3 or TRBV12-4 and TRBJ2-7; possible D gene TRBD1, 6 bases. There are 17 residues in the CDR3. Trimming took off 4 bases at V and 1 base at J, with 20 bases between the two ends. The CDR3 spells CASSSTLPYTGSYEQYF. CDR3 bases: TGTGCCAGCAGTTCAACCCTCCCTTATACAGGGTCCTACGAGCAGTACTTC.

V and J are TRBV9 and TRBJ2-7; a possible D gene is TRBD2 (6 bases). Germline loops: CDR1 SGDLS, CDR2 YYNGEE. CDR3 length: 15 amino acids. V gave up 0 bases and J gave up 1 base, with 11 bases separating them. CDR3 region: CASSVDWDWSYEQYF. The CDR3, as DNA: TGTGCCAGCAGCGTAGACTGGGACTGGTCCTACGAGCAGTACTTC.

V and J are TRBV9 and TRBJ2-3; 11 nucleotides line up with TRBD2. V was pared by 1 base and J by 4 bases, with 17 bases of the junction left unmatched. The CDR3 runs 20 residues. Germline values: CDR1 SGDLS, CDR2 YYNGEE. CDR3 coding DNA: TGTGCCAGCAGCGTACCTGTCCCGGGACTAGCGGCGGGCCTGCCAGATACGCAGTATTTT. Amino acids: CASSVPVPGLAAGLPDTQYF.

This clonotype was picked up a small number of times. The chain combines TRBV12-3 or TRBV12-4 with TRBJ2-1, with D unclear. V was cut by 2 bases and J by 4 bases, with 12 bases left in between. The CDR3 contains 15 residues. The CDR3 reads CASSLRVGGYNEQFF. For the CDR3, the DNA is TGTGCCAGCAGTTTAAGGGTCGGCGGATACAATGAGCAGTTCTTC.

This clonotype was found a few times. This rearrangement joins TRBV12-3 or TRBV12-4 to TRBJ2-7; D not resolved. The CDR3 sequence is 14 residues long. V gave up 4 bases and J gave up 2 bases, with 12 bases separating them. The CDR3 protein is CASSSSPATYEQYF. CDR3 sequence (DNA): TGTGCCAGCAGTTCCAGCCCGGCCACCTACGAGCAGTACTTC.

V usage is TRBV3-1 and J usage is TRBJ1-1, with a possible D match to TRBD1 (5 bases). The CDR3 covers 15 residues. Trimming cost V 4 bases and J 3 bases, with 15 bases left between them. Germline values: CDR1 LGHDT, CDR2 YNNKEL (reference sequence). The CDR3, as DNA: TGTGCCAGCAGCCCACCAAATGGAGGGGACACTGAAGCTTTCTTT. It codes for CASSPPNGGDTEAFF. Drawing the rest from reference TRBV3-1 and TRBJ1-1, the complete variable domain is DTAVSQTPKYLVTQMGNDKSIKCEQNLGHDTMYWYKQDSKKFLKIMFSYNNKELIINETVPNRFSPKSPDKAHLNLHINSLELGDSAVYFCASSPPNGGDTEAFFGQGTRLTVV.

This clonotype was found many times. J is TRBJ2-1 and V is TRBV4-3, with 14 bases fitting TRBD2. Unmatched junction bases numbered 2, after V lost 1 base and J lost 0 bases. Per germline, CDR1 LGHNA and CDR2 YSLEER. The CDR3 sequence is 18 residues long. In nucleotides, the CDR3 is TGCGCCAGCAGCCAAGGGACTAGCGGGGGGAGCTCCTACAATGAGCAGTTCTTC. As protein: CASSQGTSGGSSYNEQFF.

In its sample, this clonotype was seen a few times. V is TRBV7-2 and J is TRBJ2-1, with 11 bases identical to TRBD2. CDR3 length: 16 amino acids. The junction had 7 bases not matched to a gene; V was cut back by 4 bases and J by 5 bases. The germline V gene has CDR1 SGHTA and CDR2 FQGNSA. In DNA form, the CDR3 reads TGTGCCAGCAGCTCCCAGGGGACTAGCGGAAACAATGAGCAGTTCTTC. Its translation is CASSSQGTSGNNEQFF.

This clonotype was observed a handful of times. J is TRBJ2-5 and V is TRBV15; no definite D call. CDR1 and CDR2 (germline): LNHNV, YYDKDF (reference sequence). This CDR3 has 12 amino acids. Trimming shortened V by 8 bases and J by 6 bases, and 13 bases separated the two germline ends. Written as DNA, the CDR3 is TGTGCCACCCGAGTCTTCGCAAAGACCCAGTACTTC. It codes for CATRVFAKTQYF.

This clonotype was picked up a small number of times. The V call is TRBV5-1, the J call TRBJ2-7, with TRBD2 matching 8 bases. This CDR3 is 14 amino acids long. Germline-derived CDR1 and CDR2 are SGHRS and YFSETQ. After removal of 4 bases from V and 5 bases from J, the junction contained 8 bases not matched to a gene. This chain's CDR3 is CASSPSGGSNEQYF. For the CDR3, the DNA is TGCGCCAGCAGCCCCTCGGGGGGGAGTAACGAGCAGTACTTC. Filled out from reference TRBV5-1 and TRBJ2-7, the complete variable domain reads KAGVTQTPRYLIKTRGQQVTLSCSPISGHRSVSWYQQTPGQGLQFLFEYFSETQRNKGNFPGRFSGRQFSNSRSEMNVSTLELGDSALYLCASSPSGGSNEQYFGPGTRLTVT.

Only a few counts were recorded for this clonotype. The CDR3 sequence: CASSQDSGMGYNEQFF. The CDR3 nucleotides read TGCGCCAGCAGCCAAGATTCGGGGATGGGCTACAATGAGCAGTTCTTC. The V gene is TRBV4-1, the J gene TRBJ2-1; the D gene is possibly TRBD2 (5 bases). The CDR3 runs to 16 residues. The V and J ends lost 0 bases and 3 bases respectively, with 12 bases between them. Germline V gene data show CDR1 as MGHRA and CDR2 as YSYEKL.

This clonotype was observed a few times. The V call is TRBV6-1, the J call TRBJ2-2; the D gene is possibly TRBD2 (5 bases). Deletions cut 6 bases from V and 5 bases from J, with 19 bases between. This CDR3 region has 16 residues. The germline V gene encodes CDR1 MNHNS and CDR2 SASEGT. The CDR3 DNA is TGTGCCAGCAGCCGTACGGATCCGGGATATACCGGGGAGCTGTTTTTT. As protein: CASSRTDPGYTGELFF.

The rearrangement links TRBV10-3 to TRBJ2-7; D is possibly TRBD1 (5 bases). This CDR3 is 12 amino acids long. Germline CDR1 and CDR2: ENHRY and SYGVKD. V was cut by 6 bases and J by 5 bases, with 11 bases left in between. CDR3 in DNA: TGTGCCATCAGGAATAGGACAAACGAGCAGTACTTC. Protein sequence: CAIRNRTNEQYF.

This clonotype was seen only a few times. This chain links TRBV5-5 with TRBJ2-7; D not resolved. Germline values: CDR1 SGHKS, CDR2 YYEKEE (reference sequence). This CDR3 is built from 15 residues. V gave up 4 bases and J gave up 0 bases, with 14 bases separating them. Written as DNA, the CDR3 is TGTGCCAGCAGCCCTTACCCGAAGAGCTCCTACGAGCAGTACTTC. This encodes CASSPYPKSSYEQYF.

This clonotype was observed many times. Here the CDR3 reads CASSLGGQKETQYF. DNA of the CDR3: TGTGCCAGCAGCTTAGGGGGACAGAAAGAGACCCAGTACTTC. V usage is TRBV7-2 and J usage is TRBJ2-5; 7 bases map to TRBD1. Germline V CDR1 and CDR2: SGHTA, FQGNSA. V lost 1 base and J lost 3; bases outside the gene matches: 2. The CDR3 covers 14 residues.

Only a few counts were recorded for this clonotype. The chain recombines TRBV12-3 or TRBV12-4 with TRBJ1-3; D gene uncertain. The CDR3 runs to 13 residues. V was cut by 6 bases and J by 0 bases, with 6 bases left in between. The CDR3 is CASRQSSGNTIYF. CDR3 in DNA: TGTGCCAGCAGACAGAGCTCTGGAAACACCATATATTTT.

This clonotype was picked up a small number of times. Compared with germline, one end of the junction differs, possibly owing to a read error. The chain employs TRBV6-2 or TRBV6-3 and TRBJ2-1; D gene unclear. Germline loops: CDR1 MNHEY, CDR2 SVGEGT. This CDR3 spans 13 amino acids. In nucleotides, the CDR3 is TGTGCCAGCAGCTACTTCCCAGATGGTGAGCAGTTCTTC. Translating gives CASSYFPDGEQFF.

In its sample, this clonotype was seen a few times. This rearrangement joins TRBV29-1 to TRBJ1-2; no clear D. Germline V gene sequence: CDR1 SQVTM, CDR2 ANQGSEA. The CDR3 runs 12 residues. V lost 4 bases and J 8 bases, leaving 14 bases between the germline ends. CDR3 protein: CSVGGGIQGYTF. The CDR3 bases are TGCAGCGTTGGAGGAGGGATCCAGGGCTACACCTTC.

This clonotype has just a few counts. The chain has TRBV10-3 and TRBJ2-7, with 7 bases identical to TRBD1. CDR3 length: 14 amino acids. V trimming: 6 bases; J trimming: 0 bases; junction bases outside the gene matches: 5. The germline CDR1 and CDR2 sequences are ENHRY and SYGVKD. The CDR3 DNA reads TGTGCCATCAGCCAGACAGGGAACTCCTACGAGCAGTACTTC. Translation: CAISQTGNSYEQYF.

This clonotype came up many times. This chain connects TRBV29-1 to TRBJ1-5; tentative D call: TRBD1 (5 bases). V was cut by 5 bases and J by 7 bases, with 15 bases left in between. The CDR3 runs 13 residues. Germline assignment: CDR1 SQVTM and CDR2 ANQGSEA. CDR3 nucleotides: TGCAGCGTTTTGACGGGGGGGAACCAGCCCCAGCATTTT. Translating it yields CSVLTGGNQPQHF.

The CDR3 sequence: CSVEGRYNEQFF. CDR3 nucleotide sequence: TGCAGCGTTGAAGGCCGATACAATGAGCAGTTCTTC. This chain links TRBV29-1 with TRBJ2-1, with D unclear. CDR1 and CDR2 from the germline V gene are SQVTM and ANQGSEA. This CDR3 is built from 12 residues. Trimming cost V 1 base and J 4 bases, with 5 bases left between them.

This clonotype has just a few counts. V gene TRBV21-1 combines with J gene TRBJ2-7; the table names TRBD2, a call not compared with the DNA. TRBV21-1 is a listed pseudogene. The CDR3 extends over 15 amino acids. This CDR3 reads CASSSLAGGGWEQYF. The CDR3, as DNA: TGTGCCAGCAGCTCCCTAGCGGGAGGCGGATGGGAGCAGTACTTC.